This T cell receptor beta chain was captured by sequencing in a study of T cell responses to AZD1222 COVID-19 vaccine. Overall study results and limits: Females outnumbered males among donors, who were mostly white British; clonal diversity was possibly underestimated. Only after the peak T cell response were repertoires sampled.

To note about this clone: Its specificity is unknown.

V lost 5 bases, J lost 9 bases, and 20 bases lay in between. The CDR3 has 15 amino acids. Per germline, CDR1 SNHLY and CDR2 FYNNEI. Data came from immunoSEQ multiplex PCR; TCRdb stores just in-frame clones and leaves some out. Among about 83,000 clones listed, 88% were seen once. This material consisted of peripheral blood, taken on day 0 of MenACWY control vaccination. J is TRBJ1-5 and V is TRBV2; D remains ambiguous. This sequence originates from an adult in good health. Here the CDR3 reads CASSTETGDSLPQHF. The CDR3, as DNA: TGTGCCAGCAGTACTGAGACCGGGGATAGTTTGCCCCAGCATTTT. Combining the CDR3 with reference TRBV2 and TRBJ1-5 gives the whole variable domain EPEVTQTPSHQVTQMGQEVILRCVPISNHLYFYWYRQILGQKVEFLVSFYNNEISEKSEIFDDQFSVERPDGSNFTLKIRSTKLEDSAMYFCASSTETGDSLPQHFGDGTRLSIL.